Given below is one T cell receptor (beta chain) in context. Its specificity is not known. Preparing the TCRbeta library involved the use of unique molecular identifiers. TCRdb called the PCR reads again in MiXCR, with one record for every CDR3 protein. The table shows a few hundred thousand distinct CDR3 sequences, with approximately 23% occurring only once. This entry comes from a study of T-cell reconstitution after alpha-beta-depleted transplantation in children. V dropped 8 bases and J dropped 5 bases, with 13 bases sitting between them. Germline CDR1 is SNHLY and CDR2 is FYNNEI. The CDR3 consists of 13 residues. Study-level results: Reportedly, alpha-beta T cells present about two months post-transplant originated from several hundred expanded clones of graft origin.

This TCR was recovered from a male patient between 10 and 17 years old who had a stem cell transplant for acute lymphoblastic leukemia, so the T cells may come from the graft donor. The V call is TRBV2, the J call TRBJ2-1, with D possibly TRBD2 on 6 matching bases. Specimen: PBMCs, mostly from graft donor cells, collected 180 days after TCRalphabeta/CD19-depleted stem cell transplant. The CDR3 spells CASYGTFNNEQFF. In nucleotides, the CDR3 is TGTGCCAGCTACGGGACTTTTAACAATGAGCAGTTCTTC.